This T cell receptor (beta chain) was obtained from a study of T cell responses to AZD1222 COVID-19 vaccine. V trimming: 1 base; J trimming: 5 bases; junction bases outside the gene matches: 7. The CDR3 contains 16 residues. Germline V gene data show CDR1 as SGHDN and CDR2 as FVKESK. Clones were read by immunoSEQ multiplex PCR, and TCRdb kept only the in-frame ones, dropping some. There are 90,000 to 150,000 clones in the sample; roughly 90% occur only once, and 4% to 4.5% lies in the top ten. The clonotype comes from an adult who received the MenACWY meningococcal vaccine as a control. This sample comprised peripheral blood, obtained 28 days after the second dose of the MenACWY control vaccine. The rearrangement joins TRBV14 to TRBJ2-3; 9 bases fit TRBD2. The CDR3 region is CASSQVGGGAGDTQYF. The CDR3 DNA reads as TGTGCCAGCAGCCAAGTGGGCGGGGGGGCCGGAGATACGCAGTATTTT.